The 31 T cell receptor beta chains below were found in one sample sequenced in a study of blood T cell repertoires in COVID-19 (dated by TCRdb to about 2020). The library was made by the immunoSEQ multiplex PCR assay. As stored in TCRdb, this immuneACCESS dataset retains in-frame rearrangements with V and J assigned. A fraction of the clones does not appear; measured against another copy, unresolved V genes explain less than half of the discrepancy, and the remainder lacks a known reason. This sample comprises about 240,000 clones, 80% to 85% of them detected only once. Around 11% of the sample is taken by the ten largest. The sequenced sample consisted of peripheral blood. These receptors originate from a woman aged 55-69 years with active or convalescent COVID-19.

The rearrangement joins TRBV3-1 (or the pseudogene TRBV3-2) to TRBJ2-2; 8 nucleotides align to TRBD2. This CDR3 comprises 17 residues. Germline trimming cut 4 bases from V and 1 base from J; bases unmatched to any gene: 8. Germline loops: CDR1 LGHDT, CDR2 YNNKEL (reference sequence). CDR3 coding DNA: TGTGCCAGCAGCCGTGGGACTAGATATCGGAACACCGGGGAGCTGTTTTTT. Translating gives CASSRGTRYRNTGELFF.

The chain has TRBV9 and TRBJ1-6, with 9 nucleotides matching TRBD1. Per the germline V gene, CDR1 is SGDLS and CDR2 is YYNGEE. Trimming at V came to 3 bases and at J to 14 bases, leaving 15 bases not matched to a gene. The CDR3 is 16 residues long. CDR3: CASSDHPDRGLLTLHF. The CDR3 nucleotides are TGTGCCAGCAGCGACCACCCGGACAGGGGTCTCCTCACCCTCCACTTT.

J is TRBJ1-2 and V is TRBV19, with 11 positions matching TRBD1. The CDR3 is 17 residues long. The V gene end was trimmed by 6 bases and the J gene end by 4 bases; junction bases not matched to a gene: 13. Germline assignment: CDR1 LNHDA and CDR2 SQIVND (reference sequence). For the CDR3, the DNA is TGTGCCAGTAGCCGCGGGACAGGGGGATCCAGCGGCTATGGCTACACCTTC. Its protein product is CASSRGTGGSSGYGYTF.

This clone appeared a single time. The chain carries TRBV5-1 and TRBJ1-1; no clear D. CDR1 SGHRS and CDR2 YFSETQ come from the germline V gene. The germline V and J ends were trimmed by 3 bases and 1 base, with 10 bases remaining between them. The CDR3 loop spans 14 amino acids. The DNA of the CDR3 is TGCGCCAGCAGCTCACTGGTTGGGAACACTGAAGCTTTCTTT. Amino acids: CASSSLVGNTEAFF.

In this sample, this clone turned up many times. V gene TRBV30 combines with J gene TRBJ2-6, with D possibly being TRBD2 (5 bases). CDR3 length equals 15 residues. Trimming stripped 4 bases from V and 1 base from J, with 11 bases between. The V gene's germline CDR1 is GTSNPN and CDR2 SVGIG (reference sequence). The DNA for the CDR3 is TGTGCCTGGACGGCAGGACTTTCTGGGGCCAACGTCCTGACTTTC. Translated: CAWTAGLSGANVLTF.

For this clone: This sample includes further DNA sequences coding for the same CDR3. CDR3 residues: CASSLGQNYNEQFF. The CDR3, as DNA: TGCGCCAGCAGCTTGGGGCAGAACTACAATGAGCAGTTCTTC. The rearrangement uses TRBV5-1 and TRBJ2-1; D unresolved. Germline V gene data show CDR1 as SGHRS and CDR2 as YFSETQ. V gave up 0 bases and J gave up 3 bases, with 7 bases separating them. CDR3 size: 14 residues.

V is TRBV12-3 or TRBV12-4 and J is TRBJ2-1; D is unclear. Trimming took 6 bases from V and 10 from J, leaving 16 bases between them. The CDR3 length is 13 residues. The CDR3 DNA is TGTGCCAGCAGGTATGGCCCCCCCCGAGAGCAGTTCTTC. Amino acids: CASRYGPPREQFF.

This rearrangement joins TRBV19 to TRBJ2-7, with 8 bases lining up with TRBD1. Germline CDR1 and CDR2: LNHDA and SQIVND (reference sequence). After removal of 4 bases from V and 4 bases from J, the junction contained 6 bases not matched to a gene. The CDR3 covers 14 residues. The CDR3 sequence is CASSTRDRRYEQYF. The CDR3 DNA follows: TGTGCCAGTAGTACTCGGGACAGGAGGTACGAGCAGTACTTC.

The sample holds many counts of this clone. The genes are TRBV4-3 and TRBJ1-1; 9 nucleotides align to TRBD1. The CDR3 covers 14 residues. The J segment lost 7 bases and the V segment lost 3 bases, leaving 6 bases of the junction unmatched. CDR1 is LGHNA, CDR2 YSLEER, per germline. CDR3 region: CASSQHTGGIEAFF. The CDR3, as DNA: TGCGCCAGCAGCCAGCATACAGGGGGCATTGAAGCTTTCTTT.

This clone appeared a single time. The V and J genes are TRBV11-3 and TRBJ2-1; a weak D match, TRBD2 (6 bases). The CDR3 totals 15 residues. Per the germline V gene, CDR1 is SGHNT and CDR2 is YENEEA. V was shortened by 0 bases and J by 6 bases, with 12 bases between the two germline ends. CDR3: CASSLEASARNEQFF. Here the CDR3 DNA reads TGTGCCAGCAGCTTAGAGGCTAGCGCCCGCAATGAGCAGTTCTTC.

V and J are TRBV6-6 and TRBJ2-7, with 9 bases aligning to TRBD2. This CDR3 contains 16 residues. V shed 0 bases and J 4 bases; nucleotides not matched to a gene: 7. Germline lookup yields CDR1 MNHNY and CDR2 SVGAGI (reference sequence). CDR3 DNA: TGTGCCAGCAGTTACTCGGGCGGGGGGGCCGTTTACGAGCAGTACTTC. Protein: CASSYSGGGAVYEQYF.

The chain is built from TRBV5-5 and TRBJ1-2, with 10 bases aligning to TRBD1. This CDR3 spans 16 amino acids. Germline V gives CDR1 SGHKS, CDR2 YYEKEE (reference sequence). Losses at the gene ends were 4 bases for V and 1 base for J; bases not matched to a gene: 7. Written as DNA, the CDR3 is TGTGCCAGCAGCCCCGGACAGGGGGAAGGTAACTATGGCTACACCTTC. It is translated as CASSPGQGEGNYGYTF.

This chain joins TRBV5-1 and TRBJ1-2, with TRBD1 matching 12 bases. Germline V gives CDR1 SGHRS, CDR2 YFSETQ. The junction had 9 bases not matched to a gene; V was cut back by 4 bases and J by 8 bases. This CDR3 contains 15 residues. Here the CDR3 DNA reads TGCGCCAGCAGCCGCGGGGACAGGGGGCAATGGGGCTACACCTTC. It translates to CASSRGDRGQWGYTF.

This clone was seen more than once but under ten times. This chain joins TRBV7-9 and TRBJ2-2, with 9 positions matching TRBD1. J gave up 1 base and V 2 bases, and 5 bases lay outside the gene matches. This CDR3 comprises 17 residues. Germline V lookup: CDR1 SEHNR, CDR2 FQNEAQ (reference sequence). CDR3: CASSLIPGQGNTGELFF. In nucleotides, the CDR3 is TGTGCCAGCAGCTTAATCCCGGGACAGGGGAACACCGGGGAGCTGTTTTTT.

The chain uses TRBV3-1 (or the pseudogene TRBV3-2) and TRBJ2-1, with unresolved D. The length of the CDR3 is 14 residues. The V end was cut by 1 base, the J end by 4 bases, with 8 bases between. The germline CDR1 and CDR2 sequences are LGHDT and YNNKEL (reference sequence). The CDR3 spells CASSQGLVYNEQFF. CDR3 DNA: TGTGCCAGCAGCCAAGGGCTCGTATACAATGAGCAGTTCTTC.

The CDR3 sequence is CASSYSYRRNEQFF. The CDR3 DNA reads TGTGCCAGCAGTTACTCGTACAGGCGGAATGAGCAGTTCTTC. The chain has TRBV6-5 and TRBJ2-1; tentative D call: TRBD1 (5 bases). V gave up 0 bases and J gave up 7 bases, with 10 bases separating them. Per the germline V gene, CDR1 is MNHEY and CDR2 is SVGAGI. This CDR3 contains 14 residues.

This chain connects TRBV5-6 to TRBJ2-7; 7 nucleotides line up with TRBD2. This CDR3 contains 14 residues. Losses at the gene ends were 3 bases for V and 2 bases for J; bases not matched to a gene: 5. Germline V lookup: CDR1 SGHDT, CDR2 YYEEEE. For the CDR3, the DNA is TGTGCCAGCAGCTGGGCTAGCGGACCCTACGAGCAGTACTTC. Translated, it gives CASSWASGPYEQYF.

This chain connects TRBV7-9 to TRBJ1-1; D is possibly TRBD1 (5 bases). This CDR3 spans 15 amino acids. Germline CDR1 SEHNR, CDR2 FQNEAQ (reference sequence). Trimming took off 3 bases at V and 0 bases at J, with 11 bases between the two ends. The CDR3 DNA reads as TGTGCCAGCAGCTTTGGGGGGGACTTGAACACTGAAGCTTTCTTT. It codes for CASSFGGDLNTEAFF.

This clone is a singleton in its sample. The rearrangement joins TRBV5-1 to TRBJ1-6; 7 nucleotides align to TRBD1. J was trimmed by 10 bases and V by 2 bases; bases with no gene match: 9. The V gene's germline CDR1 is SGHRS and CDR2 YFSETQ. The CDR3 length is 15 residues. The DNA for the CDR3 is TGCGCCAGCAGCTTAAAAGGGACAGAAGGGTCACCCCTCCACTTT. Translation: CASSLKGTEGSPLHF. Variable domain in full (rest from reference TRBV5-1 and TRBJ1-6): KAGVTQTPRYLIKTRGQQVTLSCSPISGHRSVSWYQQTPGQGLQFLFEYFSETQRNKGNFPGRFSGRQFSNSRSEMNVSTLELGDSALYLCASSLKGTEGSPLHFGNGTRLTVT.

The table lists this clone with a few counts. The V call is TRBV5-1, the J call TRBJ2-4; TRBD2 matches at 12 bases. V dropped 4 bases and J dropped 6; count of bases not matched to a gene: 8. Germline V gene sequence: CDR1 SGHRS, CDR2 YFSETQ. The CDR3 is made up of 16 amino acids. CDR3 sequence: CASSLGLAGPRNIQYF. The CDR3 coding sequence is TGCGCCAGCAGCCTCGGACTAGCGGGGCCAAGAAACATTCAGTACTTC.

V usage is TRBV2 and J usage is TRBJ1-3; maybe TRBD1 (5 bases). V dropped 4 bases and J dropped 3 bases, with 10 bases sitting between them. The CDR3 consists of 14 residues. From germline, CDR1 is SNHLY and CDR2 FYNNEI. CDR3 DNA sequence: TGTGCCAGCAGTGCAGGGCAGGGTGGAAACACCATATATTTT. This codes for CASSAGQGGNTIYF.

CDR3: CASSRGQADTDTQYF. In nucleotides, the CDR3 is TGTGCCAGCAGCCGGGGACAGGCCGACACAGATACGCAGTATTTT. The gene calls are TRBV7-2 and TRBJ2-3; the match to TRBD1 covers 8 bases. CDR1 and CDR2 from the germline V gene are SGHTA and FQGNSA. The CDR3 contains 15 residues. V trimming: 5 bases; J trimming: 2 bases; junction bases outside the gene matches: 6. The full variable domain, completed using reference TRBV7-2 and TRBJ2-3, is GAGVSQSPSNKVTEKGKDVELRCDPISGHTALYWYRQSLGQGLEFLIYFQGNSAPDKSGLPSDRFSAERTGGSVSTLTIQRTQQEDSAVYLCASSRGQADTDTQYFGPGTRLTVL.

The chain uses TRBV6-5 and TRBJ2-7; 9 nucleotides agree with TRBD2. Germline CDR1 is MNHEY and CDR2 is SVGAGI. After removal of 4 bases from V and 4 bases from J, the junction contained 5 bases not matched to a gene. This CDR3 spans 14 amino acids. This CDR3 reads CASSSGLAQYEQYF. The CDR3 coding sequence is TGTGCCAGCAGTTCGGGACTAGCCCAATACGAGCAGTACTTC.

The rearrangement joins TRBV7-9 to TRBJ1-1, with D perhaps matching TRBD1 (6 bases). This CDR3 contains 15 residues. Per the germline V gene, CDR1 is SEHNR and CDR2 is FQNEAQ (reference sequence). V was cut by 1 base and J by 4 bases, with 13 bases left in between. The CDR3 protein is CASSLVTGTPTEAFF. For the CDR3, the DNA is TGTGCCAGCAGCTTAGTAACAGGGACCCCCACTGAAGCTTTCTTT.

This clone was detected only a few times. The chain joins TRBV30 to TRBJ1-6, with 10 bases that match TRBD1. Germline CDR1 and CDR2: GTSNPN and SVGIG (reference sequence). This CDR3 spans 14 amino acids. J was trimmed by 10 bases and V by 5 bases; bases with no gene match: 8. The CDR3 nucleotides read TGTGCCTGGCGGCGGGACAGGGGAGCCTCACCCCTCCACTTT. This gives the protein CAWRRDRGASPLHF.

V and J are TRBV14 and TRBJ1-6; TRBD1 agrees at 8 bases. The CDR3 sequence is 15 residues long. The V gene's germline CDR1 is SGHDN and CDR2 FVKESK. The V segment lost 2 bases and the J segment 11 bases; nucleotides outside the gene matches: 8. CDR3 in amino acids: CASSQKDRVLAPLHF. CDR3 coding DNA: TGTGCCAGCAGCCAAAAGGACAGGGTGTTGGCACCCCTCCACTTT.

The V call is TRBV28, the J call TRBJ1-2; 7 bases match TRBD1. Germline CDR1 is MDHEN and CDR2 is SYDVKM. Trimming removed 4 bases from V and 4 bases from J; junction bases left unmatched: 12. This CDR3 is built from 16 residues. CDR3 sequence reads: CASSSGEARGSYGYTF. Written as DNA, the CDR3 is TGTGCCAGCAGTTCCGGGGAGGCCAGGGGGTCCTATGGCTACACCTTC.

V is TRBV5-6 and J is TRBJ1-1, with 8 bases lining up with TRBD1. The CDR3 spans 16 residues. Germline V gene data show CDR1 as SGHDT and CDR2 as YYEEEE. V lost 3 bases and J lost 4; bases outside the gene matches: 11. CDR3 in DNA: TGTGCCAGCAGCTCACAGGGGGTTGGACTTTTCACTGAAGCTTTCTTT. It is translated as CASSSQGVGLFTEAFF. The variable domain in full, with the rest retrieved from reference TRBV5-6 and TRBJ1-1, is DAGVTQSPTHLIKTRGQQVTLRCSPKSGHDTVSWYQQALGQGPQFIFQYYEEEERQRGNFPDRFSGHQFPNYSSELNVNALLLGDSALYLCASSSQGVGLFTEAFFGQGTRLTVV.

The chain links TRBV7-9 to TRBJ1-2, with D unresolved. V was shortened by 6 bases and J by 4 bases, with 6 bases between the two germline ends. This CDR3 has 11 amino acids. Germline V gene lookup returns CDR1 SEHNR and CDR2 FQNEAQ (reference sequence). The chain's CDR3 is CASSKSYGYTF. The CDR3, as DNA: TGTGCCAGCAGTAAGAGCTATGGCTACACCTTC.

The rearrangement joins TRBV27 to TRBJ2-3; 8 bases fit TRBD2. CDR3 size: 16 residues. The ends lost 7 bases at V and 2 bases at J; junction bases unmatched: 11. Germline V lookup: CDR1 MNHEY, CDR2 SMNVEV (reference sequence). This CDR3 reads CASTPTVSGVTDTQYF. The CDR3 nucleotides are TGTGCCAGCACCCCCACGGTTAGCGGGGTCACAGATACGCAGTATTTT.

In the case of this clone: The same CDR3 also results from other DNA sequences found in this sample. The V gene is TRBV5-6, the J gene TRBJ2-3; TRBD2 aligns across 7 bases. CDR3 size: 15 residues. Germline trimming cut 4 bases from V and 0 bases from J; bases unmatched to any gene: 5. CDR1 is SGHDT, CDR2 YYEEEE, per germline. In DNA, the CDR3 is TGTGCCAGCAGCCCGCTAGCGGCTAGCACAGATACGCAGTATTTT. Protein: CASSPLAASTDTQYF. Full variable domain (missing parts from reference TRBV5-6 and TRBJ2-3): DAGVTQSPTHLIKTRGQQVTLRCSPKSGHDTVSWYQQALGQGPQFIFQYYEEEERQRGNFPDRFSGHQFPNYSSELNVNALLLGDSALYLCASSPLAASTDTQYFGPGTRLTVL.